The rows below give T cell receptor beta chains drawn from one sample of a study of blood T cell repertoires in COVID-19. Assay: immunoSEQ multiplex PCR; the TCRdb copy retains only in-frame clones and omits some. The sample records 55,000 to 75,000 clones, about 73% being singletons. Sequenced input: peripheral blood. Every receptor here comes from a man aged 55 to 70 with acute or convalescent COVID-19. The CDR3 runs from the conserved cysteine through the conserved F or W. D genes are given only for firm matches. Some rows have no size entry. The others give once, few or many, or a class for an expanded clone.

d_gene: -
v_gene: TRBV2
abundance: -
j_gene: TRBJ1-4
CDR3aa: CASSALGQGSEKLFF
CDR3nt: TGTGCCAGCAGTGCGTTAGGGCAGGGAAGTGAAAAACTGTTTTTT

d_gene: TRBD1
v_gene: TRBV5-1
abundance: -
j_gene: TRBJ1-3
CDR3aa: CASSWGTVFSGNTIYF
CDR3nt: TGCGCCAGCAGCTGGGGGACAGTGTTCTCTGGAAACACCATATATTTT

d_gene: TRBD1
v_gene: TRBV7-9
abundance: once
j_gene: TRBJ2-4
CDR3aa: CASSLTGELAKNIQYF
CDR3nt: TGTGCCAGCAGCTTAACAGGGGAACTAGCCAAAAACATTCAGTACTTC

d_gene: -
v_gene: TRBV21-1
abundance: -
j_gene: TRBJ2-5
CDR3aa: CAGGDVQETQYF
CDR3nt: TGTGCCGGGGGGGACGTCCAAGAGACCCAGTACTTC

d_gene: -
v_gene: TRBV30
abundance: -
j_gene: TRBJ1-2
CDR3aa: CAWMRVLYGYTF
CDR3nt: TGTGCCTGGATGAGGGTACTCTATGGCTACACCTTC

d_gene: TRBD1
v_gene: TRBV5-1
abundance: -
j_gene: TRBJ2-7
CDR3aa: CASSLRQGASRGEQYF
CDR3nt: TGCGCCAGCAGCCTTCGACAGGGGGCCTCTCGAGGGGAGCAGTACTTC

d_gene: TRBD1
v_gene: TRBV19
abundance: -
j_gene: TRBJ1-5
CDR3aa: CASNYRGSNQPQHF
CDR3nt: TGTGCCAGTAATTACAGGGGTAGCAATCAGCCCCAGCATTTT

d_gene: TRBD1
v_gene: TRBV27
abundance: -
j_gene: TRBJ2-4
CDR3aa: CASSPRTGLAKNIQYF
CDR3nt: TGTGCCAGCAGTCCAAGGACAGGGCTAGCCAAAAACATTCAGTACTTC

d_gene: -
v_gene: TRBV30
abundance: once
j_gene: TRBJ2-7
CDR3aa: CAWSPGTGVGEQYF
CDR3nt: TGTGCCTGGAGTCCGGGTACAGGTGTGGGGGAGCAGTACTTC

d_gene: -
v_gene: TRBV4-1
abundance: few
j_gene: TRBJ2-2
CDR3aa: CASRRRGTGELFF
CDR3nt: TGCGCCAGCAGGCGAAGGGGGACCGGGGAGCTGTTTTTT

d_gene: -
v_gene: TRBV5-1
abundance: -
j_gene: TRBJ1-2
CDR3aa: CASSGGTGGYGYTF
CDR3nt: TGCGCCAGCAGCGGGGGGACGGGCGGCTATGGCTACACCTTC

d_gene: -
v_gene: TRBV19
abundance: -
j_gene: TRBJ1-1
CDR3aa: CASLFQGRDTEAFF
CDR3nt: TGTGCCAGCCTCTTTCAGGGGAGAGACACTGAAGCTTTCTTT

d_gene: TRBD1
v_gene: TRBV24-1
abundance: -
j_gene: TRBJ2-3
CDR3aa: CATERGGEGGTDTQYF
CDR3nt: TGTGCCACCGAGAGAGGGGGCGAGGGGGGCACAGATACGCAGTATTTT

d_gene: -
v_gene: TRBV9
abundance: -
j_gene: TRBJ2-7
CDR3aa: CASSPFRVGYEQYF
CDR3nt: TGTGCCAGCAGTCCCTTCAGGGTAGGTTACGAGCAGTACTTC

d_gene: -
v_gene: TRBV19
abundance: -
j_gene: TRBJ1-5
CDR3aa: CASRWGQSQPQHF
CDR3nt: TGTGCCAGTAGGTGGGGACAATCTCAGCCCCAGCATTTT

d_gene: TRBD2
v_gene: TRBV5-4
abundance: -
j_gene: TRBJ2-7
CDR3aa: CASSLDPGLASREQYF
CDR3nt: TGTGCCAGCAGCTTGGACCCGGGACTAGCCTCACGGGAGCAGTACTTC

d_gene: -
v_gene: TRBV9
abundance: -
j_gene: TRBJ1-2
CDR3aa: CASSVGQDGYGYTF
CDR3nt: TGTGCCAGCAGCGTAGGACAGGACGGGTATGGCTACACCTTC

d_gene: -
v_gene: TRBV14
abundance: -
j_gene: TRBJ2-3
CDR3aa: CASSQIRDTQYF
CDR3nt: TGTGCCAGCAGCCAAATTCGGGATACGCAGTATTTT

d_gene: -
v_gene: TRBV6-5
abundance: -
j_gene: TRBJ1-5
CDR3aa: CASSPPPGSNQPQHF
CDR3nt: TGTGCCAGCAGCCCCCCCCCAGGTAGCAATCAGCCCCAGCATTTT

d_gene: TRBD2
v_gene: TRBV9
abundance: -
j_gene: TRBJ2-6
CDR3aa: CASSVLPSGMSGANVLTF
CDR3nt: TGTGCCAGCAGCGTTTTACCTAGCGGGATGTCTGGGGCCAACGTCCTGACTTTC

d_gene: TRBD1
v_gene: TRBV19
abundance: -
j_gene: TRBJ2-3
CDR3aa: CASSIRDRGEDTQYF
CDR3nt: TGTGCCAGTAGTATACGGGACAGGGGGGAAGATACGCAGTATTTT

d_gene: TRBD1
v_gene: TRBV7-6
abundance: few
j_gene: TRBJ2-5
CDR3aa: CASSPRTGETQYF
CDR3nt: TGTGCCAGCAGCCCGCGGACAGGGGAGACCCAGTACTTC

d_gene: TRBD1
v_gene: TRBV7-9
abundance: -
j_gene: TRBJ2-1
CDR3aa: CASRDTGASNHNEQFF
CDR3nt: TGTGCCAGCAGGGATACAGGGGCCTCGAACCACAATGAGCAGTTCTTC

d_gene: TRBD1
v_gene: TRBV13
abundance: -
j_gene: TRBJ2-1
CDR3aa: CASSLESGGDEQFF
CDR3nt: TGTGCCAGCAGCTTAGAATCAGGGGGCGATGAGCAGTTCTTC

d_gene: TRBD1
v_gene: TRBV5-4
abundance: -
j_gene: TRBJ2-4
CDR3aa: CASSPGQGGANIQYF
CDR3nt: TGTGCCAGCAGCCCGGGACAGGGGGGAGCAAACATTCAGTACTTC

d_gene: -
v_gene: TRBV3-1/TRBV3-2
abundance: -
j_gene: TRBJ1-6
CDR3aa: CASSPTAGDSPLHF
CDR3nt: TGTGCCAGCAGCCCGACCGCAGGCGATTCACCCCTCCACTTT

d_gene: TRBD1
v_gene: TRBV7-2
abundance: few
j_gene: TRBJ1-6
CDR3aa: CASSLDGTDNSPLHF
CDR3nt: TGTGCCAGCAGCTTAGACGGGACAGATAATTCACCCCTCCACTTT

d_gene: TRBD1
v_gene: TRBV2
abundance: few
j_gene: TRBJ2-5
CDR3aa: CASSADWDSQETQYF
CDR3nt: TGTGCCAGCAGTGCCGATTGGGACAGTCAAGAGACCCAGTACTTC

d_gene: TRBD2
v_gene: TRBV3-1/TRBV3-2
abundance: -
j_gene: TRBJ2-1
CDR3aa: CASSQQRGPYNEQFF
CDR3nt: TGTGCCAGCAGCCAACAGCGGGGACCCTACAATGAGCAGTTCTTC

d_gene: TRBD2
v_gene: TRBV5-1
abundance: -
j_gene: TRBJ2-7
CDR3aa: CASSLGLAGDEQYF
CDR3nt: TGCGCCAGCAGCTTGGGCCTAGCGGGAGACGAGCAGTACTTC

d_gene: TRBD1
v_gene: TRBV30
abundance: -
j_gene: TRBJ1-6
CDR3aa: CAWSVGAGGRDSPLHF
CDR3nt: TGTGCCTGGAGTGTAGGAGCAGGGGGACGGGATTCACCCCTCCACTTT

d_gene: TRBD1
v_gene: TRBV20-1
abundance: -
j_gene: TRBJ2-5
CDR3aa: CSAGQGETQYF
CDR3nt: TGCAGTGCTGGACAGGGAGAGACCCAGTACTTC

d_gene: -
v_gene: TRBV7-2
abundance: -
j_gene: TRBJ2-4
CDR3aa: CASSLLWGDGIQYF
CDR3nt: TGTGCCAGCAGCTTACTCTGGGGCGACGGCATTCAGTACTTC

d_gene: TRBD2
v_gene: TRBV7-9
abundance: -
j_gene: TRBJ2-7
CDR3aa: CASSTGLAGHSEQYF
CDR3nt: TGTGCCAGCAGCACCGGACTAGCGGGACACTCCGAGCAGTACTTC

d_gene: TRBD1
v_gene: TRBV15
abundance: once
j_gene: TRBJ1-3
CDR3aa: CATSRESYRGQNTIYF
CDR3nt: TGTGCCACCAGCAGAGAGAGCTACAGGGGGCAAAACACCATATATTTT

d_gene: -
v_gene: TRBV25-1
abundance: -
j_gene: TRBJ1-2
CDR3aa: CASSELGGRDGYTF
CDR3nt: TGTGCCAGCAGTGAACTCGGTGGGAGGGACGGCTACACCTTC

d_gene: -
v_gene: TRBV4-1
abundance: once
j_gene: TRBJ2-2
CDR3aa: CASSQQQVRNTGELFF
CDR3nt: TGCGCCAGCAGCCAGCAACAGGTTAGGAACACCGGGGAGCTGTTTTTT

d_gene: TRBD1
v_gene: TRBV7-8
abundance: -
j_gene: TRBJ2-2
CDR3aa: CASSASGTGAATGELFF
CDR3nt: TGTGCCAGCAGCGCCTCCGGGACAGGGGCGGCCACCGGGGAGCTGTTTTTT

d_gene: TRBD1
v_gene: TRBV27
abundance: few
j_gene: TRBJ2-4
CDR3aa: CASSLTIPGQGYKNIQYF
CDR3nt: TGTGCCAGCAGTTTAACTATACCGGGACAGGGCTACAAAAACATTCAGTACTTC

d_gene: -
v_gene: TRBV6-2/TRBV6-3
abundance: -
j_gene: TRBJ2-1
CDR3aa: CASSLQAGDEQFF
CDR3nt: TGTGCCAGCAGTTTGCAAGCGGGCGATGAGCAGTTCTTC

d_gene: -
v_gene: TRBV5-1
abundance: -
j_gene: TRBJ2-3
CDR3aa: CASSLGAFTDTQYF
CDR3nt: TGCGCCAGCAGCTTGGGGGCATTCACAGATACGCAGTATTTT

d_gene: TRBD1
v_gene: TRBV29-1
abundance: -
j_gene: TRBJ1-5
CDR3aa: CSVEGQGNQPQHF
CDR3nt: TGCAGCGTTGAAGGACAGGGAAATCAGCCCCAGCATTTT

d_gene: TRBD2
v_gene: TRBV18
abundance: -
j_gene: TRBJ2-7
CDR3aa: CASSPPGLAVTYEQYF
CDR3nt: TGTGCCAGCTCACCACCTGGACTAGCGGTTACCTACGAGCAGTACTTC

d_gene: -
v_gene: TRBV6-5
abundance: -
j_gene: TRBJ1-2
CDR3aa: CASGGAWDYGYTF
CDR3nt: TGTGCCAGCGGGGGCGCCTGGGACTATGGCTACACCTTC

d_gene: TRBD1
v_gene: TRBV3-1/TRBV3-2
abundance: -
j_gene: TRBJ2-1
CDR3aa: CASSRIRDRDYEQFF
CDR3nt: TGTGCCAGCAGCCGAATCCGGGACAGGGATTATGAGCAGTTCTTC

d_gene: TRBD1
v_gene: TRBV18
abundance: -
j_gene: TRBJ2-2
CDR3aa: CASSPRQGDTGELFF
CDR3nt: TGTGCCAGCTCACCACGACAGGGCGACACCGGGGAGCTGTTTTTT

d_gene: -
v_gene: TRBV19
abundance: -
j_gene: TRBJ1-4
CDR3aa: CASSPPEAIEKLFF
CDR3nt: TGTGCCAGTAGTCCCCCGGAGGCGATTGAAAAACTGTTTTTT

d_gene: -
v_gene: TRBV20-1
abundance: -
j_gene: TRBJ1-2
CDR3aa: CSGSSNYGYTF
CDR3nt: TGCAGTGGGAGCTCTAACTATGGCTACACCTTC

d_gene: -
v_gene: TRBV9
abundance: once
j_gene: TRBJ2-7
CDR3aa: CASSPSASEPYEQYF
CDR3nt: TGTGCCAGCTCTCCCTCGGCTAGCGAACCCTACGAGCAGTACTTC

d_gene: -
v_gene: TRBV4-2
abundance: -
j_gene: TRBJ2-7
CDR3aa: CASSQDRASRPYEQYF
CDR3nt: TGTGCCAGCAGCCAAGATCGAGCCTCCCGTCCCTACGAGCAGTACTTC

d_gene: TRBD2
v_gene: TRBV5-5
abundance: -
j_gene: TRBJ2-5
CDR3aa: CASSSHRFSGGAGGTQYF
CDR3nt: TGTGCCAGCAGCTCTCACCGGTTTAGCGGGGGGGCAGGAGGGACCCAGTACTTC

d_gene: -
v_gene: TRBV19
abundance: few
j_gene: TRBJ1-6
CDR3aa: CASSAPRGMAVPLHF
CDR3nt: TGTGCCAGTAGTGCTCCTCGAGGGATGGCGGTACCCCTCCACTTT

d_gene: -
v_gene: TRBV11-2
abundance: -
j_gene: TRBJ2-5
CDR3aa: CASSFDRSRETQYF
CDR3nt: TGTGCCAGCAGCTTCGACCGGAGTCGGGAGACCCAGTACTTC

d_gene: TRBD1
v_gene: TRBV7-3
abundance: -
j_gene: TRBJ1-2
CDR3aa: CASSLTGGGGYTF
CDR3nt: TGTGCCAGCAGCTTAACAGGGGGCGGAGGCTACACCTTC

d_gene: -
v_gene: TRBV2
abundance: -
j_gene: TRBJ2-3
CDR3aa: CASSVAEGTDTQYF
CDR3nt: TGTGCCAGCAGTGTCGCGGAGGGCACAGATACGCAGTATTTT

d_gene: TRBD1
v_gene: TRBV10-3
abundance: -
j_gene: TRBJ2-2
CDR3aa: CAISESPTGGAAGELFF
CDR3nt: TGTGCCATCAGTGAGTCCCCGACAGGGGGCGCAGCCGGGGAGCTGTTTTTT